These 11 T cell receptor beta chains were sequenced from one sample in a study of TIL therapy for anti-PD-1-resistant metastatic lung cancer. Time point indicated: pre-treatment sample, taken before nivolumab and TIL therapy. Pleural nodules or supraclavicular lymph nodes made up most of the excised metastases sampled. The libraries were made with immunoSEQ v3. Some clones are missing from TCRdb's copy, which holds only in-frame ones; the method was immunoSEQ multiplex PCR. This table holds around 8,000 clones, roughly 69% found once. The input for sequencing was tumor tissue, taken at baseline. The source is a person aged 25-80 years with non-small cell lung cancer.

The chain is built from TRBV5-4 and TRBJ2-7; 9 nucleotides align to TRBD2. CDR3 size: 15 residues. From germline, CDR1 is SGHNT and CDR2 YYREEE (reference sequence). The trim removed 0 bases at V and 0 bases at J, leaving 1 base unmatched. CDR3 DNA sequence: TGTGCCAGCAGCTTGGGCGGGGGGGTCTCCTACGAGCAGTACTTC. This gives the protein CASSLGGGVSYEQYF.

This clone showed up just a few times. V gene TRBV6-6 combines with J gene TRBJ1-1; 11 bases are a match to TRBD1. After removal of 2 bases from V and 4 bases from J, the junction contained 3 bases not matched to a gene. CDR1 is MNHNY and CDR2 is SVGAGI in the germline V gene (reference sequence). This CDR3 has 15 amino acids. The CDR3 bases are TGTGCCAGCAGTTACGGGGGGACAGGGGGCACTGAAGCTTTCTTT. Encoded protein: CASSYGGTGGTEAFF.

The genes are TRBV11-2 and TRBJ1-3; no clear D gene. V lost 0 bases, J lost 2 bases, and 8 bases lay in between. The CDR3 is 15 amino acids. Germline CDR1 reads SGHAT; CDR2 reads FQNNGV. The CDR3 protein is CASSLDSGTGNTIYF. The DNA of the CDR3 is TGTGCCAGCAGCTTAGATTCAGGCACTGGAAACACCATATATTTT.

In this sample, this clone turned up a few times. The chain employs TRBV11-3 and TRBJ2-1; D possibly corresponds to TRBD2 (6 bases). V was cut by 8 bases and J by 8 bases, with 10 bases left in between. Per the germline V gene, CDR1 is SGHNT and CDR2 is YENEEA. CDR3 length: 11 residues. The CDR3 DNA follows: TGTGCCAGCGGTCGGGGGTATGAGCAGTTCTTC. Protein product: CASGRGYEQFF.

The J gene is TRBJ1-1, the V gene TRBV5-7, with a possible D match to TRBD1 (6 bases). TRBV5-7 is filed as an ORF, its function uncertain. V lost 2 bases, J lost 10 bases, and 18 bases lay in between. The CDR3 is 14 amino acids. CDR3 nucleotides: TGTGCCAGCAGCTTAGGGGGGGGCGCATGGCTAGCTTTCTTT. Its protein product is CASSLGGGAWLAFF.

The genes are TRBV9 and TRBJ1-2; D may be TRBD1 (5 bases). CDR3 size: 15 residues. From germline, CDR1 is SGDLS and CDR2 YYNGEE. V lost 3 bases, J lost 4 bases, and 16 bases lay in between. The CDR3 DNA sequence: TGTGCCAGCAGCGAGGGTCCAGGGACTTCCTATGGCTACACCTTC. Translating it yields CASSEGPGTSYGYTF.

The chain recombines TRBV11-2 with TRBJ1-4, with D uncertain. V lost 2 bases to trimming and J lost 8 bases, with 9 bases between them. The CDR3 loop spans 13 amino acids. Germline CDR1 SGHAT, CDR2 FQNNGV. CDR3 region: CASSLTGGEKLFF. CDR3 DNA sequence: TGTGCCAGCAGCTTAACTGGTGGGGAAAAACTGTTTTTT.

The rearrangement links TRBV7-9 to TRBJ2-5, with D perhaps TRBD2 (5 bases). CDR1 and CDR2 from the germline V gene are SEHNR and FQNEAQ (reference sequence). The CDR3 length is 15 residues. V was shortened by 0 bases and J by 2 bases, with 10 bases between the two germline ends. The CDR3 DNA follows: TGTGCCAGCAGCTTAGCCGGGAAGGGTCAAGAGACCCAGTACTTC. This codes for CASSLAGKGQETQYF.

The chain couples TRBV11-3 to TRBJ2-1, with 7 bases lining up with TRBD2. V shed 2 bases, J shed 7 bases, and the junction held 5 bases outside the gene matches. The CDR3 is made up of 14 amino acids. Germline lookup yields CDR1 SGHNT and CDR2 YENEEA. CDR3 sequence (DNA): TGTGCCAGCAGCTTACGCGGGAGTCGAAATGAGCAGTTCTTC. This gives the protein CASSLRGSRNEQFF.

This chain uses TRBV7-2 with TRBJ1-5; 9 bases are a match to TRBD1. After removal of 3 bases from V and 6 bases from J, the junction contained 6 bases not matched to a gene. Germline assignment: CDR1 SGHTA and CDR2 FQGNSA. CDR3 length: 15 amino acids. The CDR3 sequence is CASSFRTGEGQPQHF. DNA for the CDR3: TGTGCCAGCAGCTTCAGGACAGGGGAGGGTCAGCCCCAGCATTTT.

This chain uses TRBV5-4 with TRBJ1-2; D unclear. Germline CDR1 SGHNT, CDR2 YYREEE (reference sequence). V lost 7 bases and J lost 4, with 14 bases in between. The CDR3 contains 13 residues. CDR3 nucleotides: TGTGCCAGCCGTGCAGGAAAGACCTATGGCTACACCTTC. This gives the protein CASRAGKTYGYTF.